The 8 T cell receptor beta chains below were found in one sample sequenced in a study of blood T cells in healthy people across ages. A second PCR, run for roughly 7 to 11 cycles, used a sample-barcoded 5' primer plus a J-beta primer mix. MiXCR was run by TCRdb on the 5' RACE reads, yielding one entry per CDR3 protein. Of about 900,000 distinct CDR3 sequences detected, around 62% appear once; the ten largest clones hold 25% to 30%. Sequenced input: blood. The receptor set was obtained from a man aged 30 to 39 in good health.

The chain is built from TRBV28 and TRBJ2-7; D remains unclear. The germline gives CDR1 MDHEN, CDR2 SYDVKM. This CDR3 contains 12 residues. Trimming pared 6 bases from V and 5 bases from J, leaving 11 bases between. The CDR3 nucleotides read TGTGCCAGCAGGGTCGGGCGCCACGAGCAGTACTTC. Translated: CASRVGRHEQYF. The variable domain in full, completed from reference TRBV28 and TRBJ2-7, reads DVKVTQSSRYLVKRTGEKVFLECVQDMDHENMFWYRQDPGLGLRLIYFSYDVKMKEKGDIPEGYSVSREKKERFSLILESASTNQTSMYLCASRVGRHEQYFGPGTRLTVT.

The DNA for the CDR3 is TGTGCCAGCAGTCTCGGACTAGCGTTCGAGCAGTACTTC. This codes for CASSLGLAFEQYF. The gene calls are TRBV6-2 or TRBV6-3 and TRBJ2-7; 9 bases line up with TRBD2. The CDR3 is 13 residues long. Germline trimming cut 5 bases from V and 6 bases from J; bases unmatched to any gene: 5. CDR1 is MNHEY and CDR2 is SVGEGT in the germline V gene.

The CDR3: CASSLGSRHYEETQYF. DNA for the CDR3: TGTGCCAGCAGCTTAGGGTCCCGTCATTACGAAGAGACCCAGTACTTC. This chain connects TRBV7-2 to TRBJ2-5, with D unclear. V was clipped by 1 base and J by 3 bases, with 15 bases between them. Germline values: CDR1 SGHTA, CDR2 FQGNSA. The CDR3 has 16 amino acids.

V and J are TRBV5-5 and TRBJ2-2, with 7 bases matching TRBD1. CDR1 and CDR2 (germline): SGHKS, YYEKEE (reference sequence). V lost 6 bases and J lost 3; bases outside the gene matches: 5. CDR3 size: 14 residues. DNA for the CDR3: TGTGCCAGCAAGACAGGGAGAGACACCGGGGAGCTGTTTTTT. Translating it yields CASKTGRDTGELFF.

The chain links TRBV29-1 to TRBJ2-7; 8 bases align to TRBD1. Losses at the gene ends were 4 bases for V and 4 bases for J; bases not matched to a gene: 9. CDR1 is SQVTM, CDR2 ANQGSEA, per germline. The CDR3 length is 14 residues. The CDR3 here is CSVAGGQGFYEQYF. In DNA form, the CDR3 reads TGCAGCGTTGCTGGAGGACAGGGATTTTACGAGCAGTACTTC.

In regard to this clonotype: A junction end diverges from the germline sequence, so it may reflect a read error. This chain uses TRBV7-3 with TRBJ2-6; TRBD1 matches at 8 bases. Germline V gene data show CDR1 as SGHTA and CDR2 as FQGTGA. The CDR3 consists of 16 residues. The CDR3 protein is CASSLNTGGGANVLTF. The CDR3 DNA reads as TGTGCCAGCAGTTTAAATACAGGGGGTGGGGCCAACGTCCTGACTTTC.

This clonotype turned up a few times. The rearrangement uses TRBV28 and TRBJ2-7, with TRBD1 matching over 8 bases. Trimming at V came to 5 bases and at J to 2 bases, leaving 11 bases not matched to a gene. CDR1 and CDR2 (germline): MDHEN, SYDVKM. CDR3 size: 16 residues. The CDR3 loop reads CASSPRRTGITYEQYF. The DNA of the CDR3 is TGTGCCAGCAGTCCGAGAAGGACAGGGATTACCTACGAGCAGTACTTC.

A few counts support this clonotype. The J gene is TRBJ2-7, the V gene TRBV5-1; TRBD2 matches 7 bases. This CDR3 is built from 15 residues. The germline gives CDR1 SGHRS, CDR2 YFSETQ. The V segment lost 4 bases and the J segment 3 bases; nucleotides outside the gene matches: 10. The CDR3 coding sequence is TGCGCCAGCAGCGGGACGAGCGGGACCGTCTACGAGCAGTACTTC. Translating gives CASSGTSGTVYEQYF.